Reported below is one TCR beta chain. The antigen is not known. This table comes from immunoSEQ multiplex PCR, and its TCRdb copy is limited to in-frame clones, with some not included. The sample shows approximately 44,000 clones, roughly 90% of them seen only once. This specimen comes from a study of a mutant IDH1 vaccine in newly diagnosed glioma. The overall study: The start of vaccination came 4-6 weeks after radiotherapy alone, or with temozolomide cycles. Patients under treatment included about 62% males and roughly 40% females and had a mean age of approximately 43 years.

Indicated time point: week 23, last vaccination. The content of each vaccine dose was 300 ug of mutant IDH1 20-mer peptide, and topical imiquimod accompanied it. This CDR3 has 13 amino acids. V gave up 2 bases and J gave up 5 bases; unmatched junction bases: 5. The V gene's germline CDR1 is GTSNPN and CDR2 SVGIG (reference sequence). The sample here was PBMCs, taken from a glioma patient whose treatment included an IDH1 peptide vaccine. The clonotype comes from a man in his forties or fifties with glioma. V and J are TRBV30 and TRBJ1-2, with 7 bases lining up with TRBD1. The CDR3 here is CAWSTGAGYGYTF. CDR3 sequence (DNA): TGTGCCTGGAGTACAGGGGCCGGGTATGGCTACACCTTC.